This T cell receptor beta chain came from a study of early T cells in non-severe SARS-CoV-2 infection. About the research overall: The study sequenced bulk RNA from unsorted whole blood, with chains unpaired.

The TCR library protocol was used to attach unique molecular identifiers. These identifiers were attached to individual cDNA molecules. Using its own MiXCR run on the 5' RACE reads, TCRdb lists one record per CDR3 protein. The sample consists of more than 60,000 distinct CDR3 sequences, about 12% of them appearing once. Study-wide points: VDJdb-based annotation leaned toward anti-spike CD8 responses and missed private and CD4 specificities.

This clonotype was detected only a few times. Its specificity is not known. V lost 1 base, J lost 1 base, and 8 bases lay in between. The CDR3 length is 15 residues. The source of this sequence is an adult who was a healthcare worker with PCR-confirmed SARS-CoV-2 infection or an uninfected control (not recorded which). The chain combines TRBV23-1 with TRBJ2-1; D perhaps matches TRBD2 (6 bases). TRBV23-1 is placed among ORFs of uncertain function. Sequences were obtained from whole blood. The CDR3 here is CASSQYGGSYNEQFF. CDR3 coding DNA: TGCGCCAGCAGTCAATACGGGGGTTCCTACAATGAGCAGTTCTTC.